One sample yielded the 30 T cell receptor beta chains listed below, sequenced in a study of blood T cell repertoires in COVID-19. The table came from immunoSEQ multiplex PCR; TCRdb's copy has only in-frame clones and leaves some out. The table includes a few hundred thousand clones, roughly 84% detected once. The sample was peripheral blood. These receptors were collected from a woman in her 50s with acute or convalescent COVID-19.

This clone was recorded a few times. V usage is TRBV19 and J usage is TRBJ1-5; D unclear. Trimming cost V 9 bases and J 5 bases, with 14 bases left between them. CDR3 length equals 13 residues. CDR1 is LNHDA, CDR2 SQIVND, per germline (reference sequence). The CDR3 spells CASTLQTDQPQHF. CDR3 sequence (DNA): TGTGCCAGCACCCTCCAGACTGATCAGCCCCAGCATTTT.

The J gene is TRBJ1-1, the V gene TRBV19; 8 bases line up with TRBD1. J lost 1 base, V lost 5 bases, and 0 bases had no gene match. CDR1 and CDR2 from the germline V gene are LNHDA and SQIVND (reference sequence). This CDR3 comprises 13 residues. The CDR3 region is CASSDRGNTEAFF. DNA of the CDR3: TGTGCCAGTAGTGACAGGGGGAACACTGAAGCTTTCTTT.

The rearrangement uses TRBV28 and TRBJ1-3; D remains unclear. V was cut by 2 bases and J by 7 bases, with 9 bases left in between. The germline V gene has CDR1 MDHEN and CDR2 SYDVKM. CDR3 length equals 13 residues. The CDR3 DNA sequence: TGTGCCAGCAGTTTAGCGATCGGGAACACCATATATTTT. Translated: CASSLAIGNTIYF. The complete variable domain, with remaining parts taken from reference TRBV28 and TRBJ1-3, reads DVKVTQSSRYLVKRTGEKVFLECVQDMDHENMFWYRQDPGLGLRLIYFSYDVKMKEKGDIPEGYSVSREKKERFSLILESASTNQTSMYLCASSLAIGNTIYFGEGSWLTVV.

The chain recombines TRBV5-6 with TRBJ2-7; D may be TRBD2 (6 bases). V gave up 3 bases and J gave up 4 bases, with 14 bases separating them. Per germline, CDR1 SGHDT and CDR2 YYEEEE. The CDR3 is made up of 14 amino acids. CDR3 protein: CASSSTSRLYEQYF. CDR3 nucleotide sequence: TGTGCCAGCAGCTCTACTAGCAGGCTTTACGAGCAGTACTTC.

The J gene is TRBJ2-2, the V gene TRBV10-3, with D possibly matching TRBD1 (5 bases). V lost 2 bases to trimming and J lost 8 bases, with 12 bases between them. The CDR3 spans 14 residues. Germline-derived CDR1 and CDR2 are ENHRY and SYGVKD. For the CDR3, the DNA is TGTGCCATCAGTGAGGTAGGGGAAGCTGGGGAGCTGTTTTTT. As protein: CAISEVGEAGELFF.

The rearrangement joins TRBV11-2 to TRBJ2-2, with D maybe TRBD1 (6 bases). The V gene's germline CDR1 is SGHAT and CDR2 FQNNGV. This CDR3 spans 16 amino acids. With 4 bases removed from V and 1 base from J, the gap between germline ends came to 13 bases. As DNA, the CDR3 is TGTGCCAGCAGCTATCGGACAGTTTGGAACACCGGGGAGCTGTTTTTT. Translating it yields CASSYRTVWNTGELFF.

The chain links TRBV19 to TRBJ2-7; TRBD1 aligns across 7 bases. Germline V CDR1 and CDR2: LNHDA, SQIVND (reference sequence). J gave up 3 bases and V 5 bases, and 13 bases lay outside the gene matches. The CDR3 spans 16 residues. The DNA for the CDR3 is TGTGCCAGTAGTTCTTACGGACAGGCATCCTACTACGAGCAGTACTTC. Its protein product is CASSSYGQASYYEQYF.

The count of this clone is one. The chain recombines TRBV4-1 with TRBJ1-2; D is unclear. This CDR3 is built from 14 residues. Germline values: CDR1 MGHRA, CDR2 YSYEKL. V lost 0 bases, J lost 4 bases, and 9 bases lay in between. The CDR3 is CASSQEVRGYGYTF. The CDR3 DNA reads TGCGCCAGCAGCCAAGAAGTCCGGGGCTATGGCTACACCTTC.

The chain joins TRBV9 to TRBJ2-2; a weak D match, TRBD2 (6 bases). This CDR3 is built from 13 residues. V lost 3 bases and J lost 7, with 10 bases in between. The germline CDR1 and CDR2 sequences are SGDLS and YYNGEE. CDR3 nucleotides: TGTGCCAGCAGCGGCGCGCGGGGCGGGGAGCTGTTTTTT. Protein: CASSGARGGELFF.

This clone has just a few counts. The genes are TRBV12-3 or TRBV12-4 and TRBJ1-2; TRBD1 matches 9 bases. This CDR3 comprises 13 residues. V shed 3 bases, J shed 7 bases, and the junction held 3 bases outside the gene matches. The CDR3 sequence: CASSLGQGSGYTF. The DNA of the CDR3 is TGTGCCAGCAGTTTGGGACAGGGAAGTGGCTACACCTTC.

The CDR3 is CASSLRGGAQSNQPQHF. CDR3 DNA sequence: TGTGCCAGCAGTTTAAGAGGGGGGGCGCAGAGCAATCAGCCCCAGCATTTT. The genes are TRBV27 and TRBJ1-5; maybe TRBD1 (6 bases). This CDR3 contains 17 residues. The germline V and J ends were trimmed by 2 bases and 1 base, with 15 bases remaining between them. Germline values: CDR1 MNHEY, CDR2 SMNVEV (reference sequence).

Written as DNA, the CDR3 is TGTGCCAGCAGCTTGGTGGCAGGGGGAAATGAAAAACTGTTTTTT. Its protein product is CASSLVAGGNEKLFF. The chain uses TRBV7-2 and TRBJ1-4, with 7 bases identical to TRBD1. Germline CDR1 and CDR2: SGHTA and FQGNSA. J gave up 5 bases and V 3 bases, and 6 bases lay outside the gene matches. The CDR3 runs to 15 residues.

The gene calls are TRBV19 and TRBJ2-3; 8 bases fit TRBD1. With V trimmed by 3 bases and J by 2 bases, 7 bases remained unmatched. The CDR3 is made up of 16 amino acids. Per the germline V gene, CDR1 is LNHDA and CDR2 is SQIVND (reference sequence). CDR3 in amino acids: CASSMRGQDHTDTQYF. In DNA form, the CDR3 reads TGTGCCAGTAGTATGAGGGGACAGGATCACACAGATACGCAGTATTTT.

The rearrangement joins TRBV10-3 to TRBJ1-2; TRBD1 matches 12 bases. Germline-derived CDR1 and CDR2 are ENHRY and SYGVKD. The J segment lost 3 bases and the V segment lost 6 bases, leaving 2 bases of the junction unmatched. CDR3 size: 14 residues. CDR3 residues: CAISGTGGDYGYTF. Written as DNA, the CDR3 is TGTGCCATCAGCGGGACAGGGGGCGACTATGGCTACACCTTC.

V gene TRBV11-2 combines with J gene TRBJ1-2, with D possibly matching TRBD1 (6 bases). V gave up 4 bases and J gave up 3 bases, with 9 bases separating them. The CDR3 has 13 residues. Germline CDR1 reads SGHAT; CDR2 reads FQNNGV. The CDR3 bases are TGTGCCAGCAGCTCCAGGGGATACTATGGCTACACCTTC. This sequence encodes CASSSRGYYGYTF.

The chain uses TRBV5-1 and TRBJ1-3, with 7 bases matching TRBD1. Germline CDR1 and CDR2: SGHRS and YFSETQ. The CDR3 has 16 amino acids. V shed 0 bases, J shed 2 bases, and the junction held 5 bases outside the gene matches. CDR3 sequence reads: CASSLALTGTGNTIYF. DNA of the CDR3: TGCGCCAGCAGCTTGGCCCTGACAGGGACTGGAAACACCATATATTTT.

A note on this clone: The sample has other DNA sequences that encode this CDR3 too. CDR3 DNA sequence: TGTGCCAGCAGTTTAGCCGGTCAGCCCCAGCATTTT. This gives the protein CASSLAGQPQHF. The chain couples TRBV27 to TRBJ1-5; unclear D gene. V was cut by 2 bases and J by 6 bases, with 5 bases left in between. Germline values: CDR1 MNHEY, CDR2 SMNVEV (reference sequence). The CDR3 spans 12 residues.

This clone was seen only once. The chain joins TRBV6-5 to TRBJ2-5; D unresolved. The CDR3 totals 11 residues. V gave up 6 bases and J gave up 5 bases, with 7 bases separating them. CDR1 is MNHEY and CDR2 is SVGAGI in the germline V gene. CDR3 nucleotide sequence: TGTGCCAGCAGAAGTCGGGAGACCCAGTACTTC. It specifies CASRSRETQYF.

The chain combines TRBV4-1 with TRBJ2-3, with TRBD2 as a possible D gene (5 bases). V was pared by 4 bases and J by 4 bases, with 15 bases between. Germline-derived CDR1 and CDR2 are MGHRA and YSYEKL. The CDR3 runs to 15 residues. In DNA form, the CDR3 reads TGCGCCAGCAGCCGACGTACCGAGGGAGCAGATACGCAGTATTTT. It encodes CASSRRTEGADTQYF.

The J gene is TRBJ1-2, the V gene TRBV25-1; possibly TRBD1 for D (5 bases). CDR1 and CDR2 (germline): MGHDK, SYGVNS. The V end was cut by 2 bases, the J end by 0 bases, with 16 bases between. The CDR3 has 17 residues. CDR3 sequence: CASSEGRMGPTNYGYTF. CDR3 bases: TGTGCCAGCAGTGAAGGGAGGATGGGACCGACTAACTATGGCTACACCTTC.

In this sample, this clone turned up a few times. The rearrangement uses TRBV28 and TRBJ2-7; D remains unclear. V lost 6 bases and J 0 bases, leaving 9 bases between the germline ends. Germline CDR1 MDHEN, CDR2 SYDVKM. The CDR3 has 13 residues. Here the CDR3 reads CASSPTISYEQYF. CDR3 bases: TGTGCCAGCAGCCCAACAATCTCCTACGAGCAGTACTTC.

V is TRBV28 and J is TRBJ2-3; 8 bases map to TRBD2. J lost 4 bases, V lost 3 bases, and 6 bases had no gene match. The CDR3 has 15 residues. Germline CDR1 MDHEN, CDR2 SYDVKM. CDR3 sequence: CASSLDYGGADTQYF. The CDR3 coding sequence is TGTGCCAGCAGTTTGGATTACGGGGGGGCAGATACGCAGTATTTT. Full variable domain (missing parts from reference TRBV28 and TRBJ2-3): DVKVTQSSRYLVKRTGEKVFLECVQDMDHENMFWYRQDPGLGLRLIYFSYDVKMKEKGDIPEGYSVSREKKERFSLILESASTNQTSMYLCASSLDYGGADTQYFGPGTRLTVL.

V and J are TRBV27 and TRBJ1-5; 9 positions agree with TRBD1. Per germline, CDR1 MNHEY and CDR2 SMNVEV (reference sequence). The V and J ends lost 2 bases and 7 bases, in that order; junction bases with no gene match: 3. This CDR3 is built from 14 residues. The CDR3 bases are TGTGCCAGCAGTTTAGAGACAGGGGGACAGCCCCAGCATTTT. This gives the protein CASSLETGGQPQHF.

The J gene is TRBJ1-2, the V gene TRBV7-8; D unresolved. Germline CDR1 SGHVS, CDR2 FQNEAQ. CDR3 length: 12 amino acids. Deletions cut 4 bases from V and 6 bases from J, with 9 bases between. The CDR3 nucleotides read TGTGCCAGCAGCTCCCAGAAGAATGGCTACACCTTC. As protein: CASSSQKNGYTF.

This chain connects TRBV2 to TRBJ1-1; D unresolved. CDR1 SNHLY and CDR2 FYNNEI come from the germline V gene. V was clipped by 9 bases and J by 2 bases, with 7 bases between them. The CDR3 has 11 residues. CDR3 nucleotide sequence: TGTGCCAGAGCTTTTAACACTGAAGCTTTCTTT. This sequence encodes CARAFNTEAFF.

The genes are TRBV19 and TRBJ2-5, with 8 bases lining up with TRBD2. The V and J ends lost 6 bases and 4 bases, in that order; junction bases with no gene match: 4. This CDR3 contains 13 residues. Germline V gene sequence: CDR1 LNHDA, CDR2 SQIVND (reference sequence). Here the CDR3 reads CASSGRASETQYF. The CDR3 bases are TGTGCCAGTAGCGGGAGGGCCTCAGAGACCCAGTACTTC.

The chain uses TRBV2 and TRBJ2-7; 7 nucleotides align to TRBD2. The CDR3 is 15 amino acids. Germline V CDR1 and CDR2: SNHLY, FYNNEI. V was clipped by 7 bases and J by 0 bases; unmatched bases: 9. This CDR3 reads CASTEGGRASYEQYF. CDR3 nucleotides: TGTGCCAGCACCGAGGGTGGGAGGGCCTCCTACGAGCAGTACTTC.

The CDR3 is CASSLSQGTEAFF. CDR3 coding DNA: TGTGCCAGCTCACTAAGTCAGGGGACTGAAGCTTTCTTT. The V call is TRBV18, the J call TRBJ1-1; D is possibly TRBD1 (6 bases). The V end lost 4 bases, the J end lost 5 bases, and 11 bases lay between the germline ends. There are 13 residues in the CDR3. CDR1 KGHSH and CDR2 LQKENI come from the germline V gene.

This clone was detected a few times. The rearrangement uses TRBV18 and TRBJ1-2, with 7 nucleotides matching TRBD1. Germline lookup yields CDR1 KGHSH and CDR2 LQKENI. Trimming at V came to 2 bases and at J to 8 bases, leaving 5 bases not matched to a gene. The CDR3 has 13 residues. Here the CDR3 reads CASSPKTGSGYTF. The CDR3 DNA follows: TGTGCCAGCTCACCAAAGACAGGGAGCGGCTACACCTTC.

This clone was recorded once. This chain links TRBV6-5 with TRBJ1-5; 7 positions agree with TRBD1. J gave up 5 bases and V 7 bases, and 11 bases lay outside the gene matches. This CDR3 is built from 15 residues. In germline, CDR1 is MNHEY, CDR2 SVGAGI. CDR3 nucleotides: TGTGCCAGCAAATCCGACAGGGAGAAGGATCAGCCCCAGCATTTT. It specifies CASKSDREKDQPQHF.